Below are 6 T cell receptor beta chains sequenced from a single sample in a study of blood T cell repertoires in COVID-19. TCRdb's copy holds only in-frame clones and misses some; the assay was immunoSEQ multiplex PCR. The sample records 250,000 to 350,000 clones, about 85% being singletons. Input material: peripheral blood. The receptors stem from a woman aged 45-59 years who had recovered from COVID-19.

The chain couples TRBV15 to TRBJ1-2; perhaps TRBD1 as D (6 bases). The CDR3 sequence is 14 residues long. Per the germline V gene, CDR1 is LNHNV and CDR2 is YYDKDF (reference sequence). V lost 2 bases and J 4 bases, leaving 11 bases between the germline ends. The CDR3 region has the DNA TGTGCCACCAGCAGACAGGGGACAACCTATGGCTACACCTTC. It translates to CATSRQGTTYGYTF.

V usage is TRBV24-1 and J usage is TRBJ2-3, with D maybe TRBD2 (5 bases). The CDR3 contains 17 residues. The V end was cut by 2 bases, the J end by 6 bases, with 20 bases between. Germline loops: CDR1 KGHDR, CDR2 SFDVKD. The CDR3 DNA sequence: TGTGCCACCAGTGATTCCTCGGGCAGTTCCGGCGGGGATACGCAGTATTTT. Translated: CATSDSSGSSGGDTQYF.

This clone was observed a handful of times. V gene TRBV7-9 combines with J gene TRBJ2-1, with D perhaps TRBD2 (6 bases). Germline assignment: CDR1 SEHNR and CDR2 FQNEAQ (reference sequence). CDR3 length: 13 residues. The ends were cut back, 5 bases at V and 10 bases at J, with 15 bases in the middle. The CDR3 here is CASSQRWLAEQFF. The CDR3 nucleotides read TGTGCCAGCAGCCAAAGGTGGCTAGCGGAGCAGTTCTTC.

The chain recombines TRBV9 with TRBJ1-1, with D possibly being TRBD1 (6 bases). Germline V gene data show CDR1 as SGDLS and CDR2 as YYNGEE. The CDR3 sequence is 16 residues long. V lost 4 bases and J 1 base, leaving 17 bases between the germline ends. The CDR3: CASSPIRDTQNTEAFF. CDR3 sequence (DNA): TGTGCCAGCAGCCCCATCCGGGACACGCAGAACACTGAAGCTTTCTTT. The full variable domain, completed using reference TRBV9 and TRBJ1-1, is DSGVTQTPKHLITATGQRVTLRCSPRSGDLSVYWYQQSLDQGLQFLIQYYNGEERAKGNILERFSAQQFPDLHSELNLSSLELGDSALYFCASSPIRDTQNTEAFFGQGTRLTVV.

This rearrangement joins TRBV14 to TRBJ2-7; D uncertain. Germline CDR1 SGHDN, CDR2 FVKESK. This CDR3 is built from 12 residues. V was clipped by 6 bases and J by 0 bases, with 6 bases between them. The CDR3 region has the DNA TGTGCCAGCAGGGCGGACTCCTACGAGCAGTACTTC. Translating it yields CASRADSYEQYF.

The J gene is TRBJ2-5, the V gene TRBV4-1; D not resolved. There are 13 residues in the CDR3. CDR1 and CDR2 from the germline V gene are MGHRA and YSYEKL. V was trimmed by 6 bases and J by 2 bases, leaving 10 bases between them. CDR3 DNA sequence: TGCGCCAGCAGTAGAGGCCCACAAGAGACCCAGTACTTC. This gives the protein CASSRGPQETQYF.